This TCR beta chain is drawn from a study of shared clonotypes between healthy human individuals. Whole-study findings and limits: Rarefaction indicated that sorted-subset sequencing remained incomplete although depth was large. The four-donor shared clonotypes exceeded non-shared clonotypes in generation probability, with non-shared ones scoring lower.

The table came from immunoSEQ multiplex PCR; TCRdb's copy has only in-frame clones and leaves some out. The data hold about 1.5 million clones, with 95% to 99% observed a single time. Concerning this clone itself: Its antigen is not known.

The CDR3 totals 14 residues. Trimming shortened V by 2 bases and J by 2 bases, and 9 bases separated the two germline ends. The germline V gene has CDR1 KGHSH and CDR2 LQKENI. The clonotype was recovered from a young man in good health. The sample comprised naive CD4+ T cells sorted from blood. Subset indicated: CD45RA+ positively selected. The chain uses TRBV18 and TRBJ2-5, with D unresolved. The DNA of the CDR3 is TGTGCCAGCTCACCAATGAGAGATCAAGAGACCCAGTACTTC. This codes for CASSPMRDQETQYF. The entire variable domain, with the rest obtained from reference TRBV18 and TRBJ2-5, is as follows: NAGVMQNPRHLVRRRGQEARLRCSPMKGHSHVYWYRQLPEEGLKFMVYLQKENIIDESGMPKERFSAEFPKEGPSILRIQQVVRGDSAAYFCASSPMRDQETQYFGPGTRLLVL.